Below, one TCR beta chain is given with its context. It was with 60 Vbeta and 13 Jbeta primers that the PCR ran. Repertoires were generated with immunoSEQ multiplex PCR, while TCRdb's copy carries only in-frame clones and drops some. The sample contains approximately 130,000 clones, roughly 85% of which appear only once. The sample is drawn from a study of cytomegalovirus exposure and HLA in healthy donors. Sequenced material: PBMCs. This TCR was sampled from a woman aged 30 to 39 in good health and CMV-seropositive.

Here the CDR3 reads CSAPQNTEAFF. The CDR3 nucleotides read TGCAGTGCTCCCCAGAACACTGAAGCTTTCTTT. The chain couples TRBV20-1 to TRBJ1-1, with D hard to call. CDR3 length: 11 residues. Trimming took 5 bases from V and 1 from J, leaving 5 bases between them. Germline V CDR1 and CDR2: DFQATT, SNEGSKA (reference sequence).